The entry that follows covers one TCR beta chain sequence. The sample belongs to a study of blood T cell repertoires in COVID-19. TCRdb's table, derived via immunoSEQ multiplex PCR, lists solely in-frame clones and lacks some. The data hold more than 90,000 clones, with 72% observed a single time. This CDR3 has 13 amino acids. V was clipped by 10 bases and J by 3 bases, with 12 bases between them. The germline V gene has CDR1 SNHLY and CDR2 FYNNEI. Sample: peripheral blood. The clonotype originates from a woman aged 55-75 years in a cohort sampled during active or convalescent COVID-19. The V call is TRBV2, the J call TRBJ2-2; D perhaps matches TRBD2 (6 bases). CDR3 region: CATSGTHTGELFF. CDR3 DNA sequence: TGTGCCACCTCCGGGACTCACACCGGGGAGCTGTTTTTT. The complete variable domain, with remaining parts taken from reference TRBV2 and TRBJ2-2, reads EPEVTQTPSHQVTQMGQEVILRCVPISNHLYFYWYRQILGQKVEFLVSFYNNEISEKSEIFDDQFSVERPDGSNFTLKIRSTKLEDSAMYFCATSGTHTGELFFGEGSRLTVL.